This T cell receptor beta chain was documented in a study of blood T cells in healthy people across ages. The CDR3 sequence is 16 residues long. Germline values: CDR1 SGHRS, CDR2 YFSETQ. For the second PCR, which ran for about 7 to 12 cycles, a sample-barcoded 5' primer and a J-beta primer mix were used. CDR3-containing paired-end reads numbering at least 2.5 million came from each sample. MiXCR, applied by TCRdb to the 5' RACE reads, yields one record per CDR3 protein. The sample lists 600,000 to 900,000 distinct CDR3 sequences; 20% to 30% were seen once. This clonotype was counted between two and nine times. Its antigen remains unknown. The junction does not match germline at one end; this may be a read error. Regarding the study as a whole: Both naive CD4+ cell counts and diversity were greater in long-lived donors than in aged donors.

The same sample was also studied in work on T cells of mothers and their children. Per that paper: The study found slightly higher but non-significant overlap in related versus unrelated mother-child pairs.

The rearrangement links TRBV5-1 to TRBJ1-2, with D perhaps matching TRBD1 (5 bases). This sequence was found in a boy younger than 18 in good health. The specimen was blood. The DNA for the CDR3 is TGCGCCAGCAGCTTGGAGCAGGGCTGGGCCTCCAGGGTGGCGGCCTTC. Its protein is CASSLEQGWASRVAAF.